Listed here is a single T cell receptor (beta chain). The antigen remains undetermined. This record belongs to a study of OX40 agonist ivuxolimab in advanced cancers. About the study: Prior anti-PD-1, anti-PD-L1 or anti-CTLA-4 therapy was allowed; over 30% had some. Findings and limits, study-wide: CD8+ T cells averaged more expanded clones than CD4+. The antigens recognized by the expanded peripheral T cells, that is their antigen specificity, were not determined.

Sequencing used immunoSEQ multiplex PCR; TCRdb keeps in-frame clones, though not all of them. Of 75,000 or so clones listed, 84% were seen once; the top ten hold 7.5% to 9%. Baseline, cycle 4 day 1, and cycle 7 day 1 were the blood sampling points. This CDR3 region has 14 residues. Per germline, CDR1 SGHNT and CDR2 YYREEE (reference sequence). With 4 bases removed from V and 5 bases from J, the gap between germline ends came to 15 bases. V usage is TRBV5-4 and J usage is TRBJ1-2; D not certain. The TCR comes from an adult with an advanced solid tumor such as melanoma, head and neck, liver or kidney cancer. The sequencing used CD4+ or CD8+ T cells sorted from blood, collected in a trial of the OX40 agonist ivuxolimab. This chain's CDR3 is CASSRPGRMYGYTF. The CDR3 nucleotides read TGTGCCAGCAGCCGGCCTGGACGGATGTATGGCTACACCTTC.